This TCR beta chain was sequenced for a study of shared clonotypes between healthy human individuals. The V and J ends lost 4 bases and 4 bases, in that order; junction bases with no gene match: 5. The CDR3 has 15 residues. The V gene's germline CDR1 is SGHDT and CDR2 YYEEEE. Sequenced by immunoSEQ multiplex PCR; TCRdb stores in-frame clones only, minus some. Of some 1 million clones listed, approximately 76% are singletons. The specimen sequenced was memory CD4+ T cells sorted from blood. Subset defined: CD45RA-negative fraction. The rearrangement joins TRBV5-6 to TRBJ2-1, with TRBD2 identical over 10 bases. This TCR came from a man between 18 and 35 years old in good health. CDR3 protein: CASSATSGEYNEQFF. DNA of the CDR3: TGTGCCAGCAGCGCAACTAGCGGGGAATACAATGAGCAGTTCTTC.